The T cell receptor beta chain under discussion was sequenced for a study of cytomegalovirus exposure and HLA in healthy donors. The PCR employed 60 Vbeta primers together with 13 Jbeta primers. The assay was immunoSEQ multiplex PCR, and TCRdb's table has in-frame clones only and misses some. Counted here are around 140,000 clones, approximately 78% occurring once; the ten biggest clones make up roughly 1.5%. Germline V lookup: CDR1 SGHVS, CDR2 FNYEAQ. Trimming removed 5 bases from V and 4 bases from J; junction bases left unmatched: 8. The length of the CDR3 is 15 residues. A note on this clone: The antigen is not known.

The study's findings and limits: A later analysis reportedly identified an Asian-associated ancestry cluster as carrying fewer N-insertions than the 666-donor mean. When the data were analyzed later, several of the most significant clusters appeared to be linked to common viral pathogens. The classifier reportedly diagnosed cytomegalovirus status with high sensitivity and specificity.

This TCR was sampled from a female donor in good health and CMV-seronegative. The rearrangement joins TRBV7-6 to TRBJ2-1; 7 bases are a match to TRBD1. The sequenced material came from PBMCs. CDR3 DNA sequence: TGTGCCAGCAGCCCCCAGGGGGAGCCTTACAATGAGCAGTTCTTC. Translating it yields CASSPQGEPYNEQFF.